Each of the 8 T cell receptor beta chains below was sequenced from the same sample in a study of cytomegalovirus exposure and HLA in healthy donors (dated by TCRdb to 2016 to 2017). The library was generated by the immunoSEQ multiplex PCR assay. A mixture of 60 forward primers for TCR Vbeta segments and 13 reverse primers for TCR Jbeta segments was used in the multiplex PCR. Entries here come from immuneACCESS through TCRdb and include only in-frame sequences with V and J called. Some clones fail to appear in such tables; in the studies checked, an unresolved V gene covers under half of the shortfall, and the cause of the remainder is unknown. The sample table holds about 160,000 clones, of which roughly 80% were seen once. The ten largest clonotypes hold 3.7% of the sample. The material sequenced was PBMCs. These receptors all come from a man aged 30-40 years in good health and CMV-seropositive.

V is TRBV9 and J is TRBJ2-6, with 8 bases matching TRBD1. Germline loops: CDR1 SGDLS, CDR2 YYNGEE. The CDR3 runs 18 residues. Trimming took 0 bases from V and 4 from J; bases not matched to a gene: 9. DNA for the CDR3: TGTGCCAGCAGCGTAGCTTTAGGACAGGGTTACGGGGCCAACGTCCTGACTTTC. This sequence encodes CASSVALGQGYGANVLTF.

The sample holds a few counts of this clone. This chain uses TRBV13 with TRBJ2-7; TRBD1 agrees at 10 bases. V gave up 5 bases and J gave up 6 bases; unmatched junction bases: 7. This CDR3 spans 14 amino acids. The germline V gene encodes CDR1 PRHDT and CDR2 FYEKMQ (reference sequence). CDR3 protein: CASSPGDRGGEQYF. CDR3 in DNA: TGTGCCAGCAGCCCCGGGGACAGGGGTGGCGAGCAGTACTTC.

The V call is TRBV7-2, the J call TRBJ1-1; D may be TRBD1 (6 bases). Germline V CDR1 and CDR2: SGHTA, FQGNSA. The CDR3 sequence is 16 residues long. V lost 5 bases to trimming and J lost 0 bases, with 16 bases between them. The CDR3 spells CASSPLVDSMNTEAFF. The CDR3 DNA sequence: TGTGCCAGCAGCCCCCTTGTGGACAGTATGAACACTGAAGCTTTCTTT. Complete variable domain (other parts from reference TRBV7-2 and TRBJ1-1): GAGVSQSPSNKVTEKGKDVELRCDPISGHTALYWYRQSLGQGLEFLIYFQGNSAPDKSGLPSDRFSAERTGGSVSTLTIQRTQQEDSAVYLCASSPLVDSMNTEAFFGQGTRLTVV.

The chain couples TRBV6-1 to TRBJ2-3, with TRBD1 matching over 10 bases. This CDR3 is built from 16 residues. Germline V gives CDR1 MNHNS, CDR2 SASEGT. Trimming at V came to 0 bases and at J to 3 bases, leaving 3 bases not matched to a gene. CDR3 residues: CASSEASGQGTDTQYF. CDR3 nucleotides: TGTGCCAGCAGTGAAGCTTCGGGACAGGGGACAGATACGCAGTATTTT.

The rearrangement links TRBV4-1 to TRBJ1-1; TRBD1 might be the D (5 bases). The ends were cut back, 0 bases at V and 4 bases at J, with 12 bases in the middle. The CDR3 is 15 residues long. Germline V gene data show CDR1 as MGHRA and CDR2 as YSYEKL. The CDR3 is CASSQDVGGFTEAFF. CDR3 DNA sequence: TGCGCCAGCAGCCAAGATGTGGGGGGATTCACTGAAGCTTTCTTT.

This chain uses TRBV5-6 with TRBJ2-5; maybe TRBD2 (5 bases). The J call could be wrong; TRBJ2-7 is a better fit for the DNA end. Germline-derived CDR1 and CDR2 are SGHDT and YYEEEE. The CDR3 has 16 residues. In DNA form, the CDR3 reads TGTGCCAGCAGCGGCGTCGGCGGGCTACTCTCCTACGAGCAGTACTTC. Its translation: CASSGVGGLLSYEQYF.

The V and J genes are TRBV9 and TRBJ2-3, with D possibly matching TRBD1 (5 bases). CDR1 and CDR2 from the germline V gene are SGDLS and YYNGEE. CDR3 length: 16 residues. Between the trimmed V and J ends, which lost 3 bases and 3 bases, there was a span of 17 bases. As DNA, the CDR3 is TGTGCCAGCAGCGCTGGACAAGGGTGGTGGACAGATACGCAGTATTTT. Translating it yields CASSAGQGWWTDTQYF.

The V gene is TRBV28, the J gene TRBJ2-5; a possible D gene is TRBD1 (5 bases). V lost 3 bases and J 5 bases, leaving 13 bases between the germline ends. This CDR3 region has 14 residues. Germline V gene sequence: CDR1 MDHEN, CDR2 SYDVKM. The CDR3 region has the DNA TGTGCCAGCAGTTTCCCCAGTGGGGCGGAGACCCAGTACTTC. It encodes CASSFPSGAETQYF.